This TCR beta chain was captured by sequencing in a study of T cells in Graves' hyperthyroidism and ophthalmopathy. There were TCR beta CDR3 regions amplified from RNA transcripts. The TCR CDR3 first-round RT-PCR relied on the HTBI primer set. TCRdb itself ran the multiplex PCR reads through MiXCR, one entry per CDR3 protein. The sample records a few hundred thousand distinct CDR3 sequences, roughly 15% being singletons. Looked up from germline, CDR1 is SGHVS and CDR2 is FQNEAQ. V dropped 6 bases and J dropped 10 bases, with 23 bases sitting between them. The CDR3 length is 15 residues. This clonotype was seen more than once but under ten times.

V gene TRBV7-8 combines with J gene TRBJ2-3; D is tentatively TRBD1 or TRBD2 (5 bases each). The sequence was collected from a woman in her 30s with Graves' ophthalmopathy. Sequenced sample: blood. CDR3: CASRPGPGATLAQYF. The CDR3, as DNA: TGTGCCAGCAGACCGGGGCCAGGCGCCACTCTTGCGCAGTATTTT.